This TCR beta chain was identified during a study of shared clonotypes between healthy human individuals. Findings and limits, study-wide: The study found lower generation probabilities in non-shared clonotypes than in those shared by all four donors.

Trimming took 10 bases from V and 0 from J, leaving 10 bases between them. CDR1 is ENHRY, CDR2 SYGVKD, per germline. The CDR3 covers 13 residues. For this clone: As yet, its antigen is unknown.

It was approximately 0.2 ug DNA, some 30,000 T cell genomes, that sorted-subset replicate PCRs used. Study processing details: From ImmunoSEQ came sequences covering only the junction and carrying no quality scores, so filtering differed. Here immunoSEQ multiplex PCR was the method, and the copy in TCRdb shows in-frame clones only, minus some. From that table come the V and J calls and clone size; the DNA was used to work out D and trimming. The sample consists of approximately 1,500,000 clones, 98% of them appearing once. This chain uses TRBV10-3 with TRBJ2-1, with D possibly being TRBD2 (6 bases). This receptor was identified in a man aged 25-40 years in good health. The sample consisted of naive CD4+ T cells sorted from blood. Subset defined: CD45RA+ positively selected. The DNA of the CDR3 is TGTGCCACCACCGGGGGCTCCTACAATGAGCAGTTCTTC. Translated, it gives CATTGGSYNEQFF.